A selection of T cell receptor beta chains follows, all from one sample in a study of blood T cells in healthy people across ages. A single record per CDR3 protein comes from TCRdb applying MiXCR to the 5' RACE reads. The sample records hundreds of thousands of distinct CDR3 sequences, more than 55% being singletons. Sequenced sample: blood. Source of these receptors: a man in his forties in good health. Each CDR3 is given with its conserved first and last residue. A D gene is named only where the DNA matches it firmly. Rows may omit the clone size; those that give it use once, few, many or a size class.

>many|TRBV20-1|TRBJ2-4|TRBD2
TGCAGTGCTAGAGGGGGGGGATCTGCCAAAAACATTCAGTACTTC
CSARGGGSAKNIQYF
>few|TRBV20-1|TRBJ2-7|NA
TGCAGTGCTAGTGGCGCGGACCACTACGAGCAGTACTTC
CSASGADHYEQYF
>once|TRBV12-3/TRBV12-4|TRBJ1-6|NA
TGTGCCAGCAGTATCAGTTCTTCACCCCTCCACTTT
CASSISSSPLHF
>NA|TRBV27|TRBJ2-2|NA
TGTGCCAGCAGTTTCACCAGGGTGATCACCGGGGAGCTGTTTTTT
CASSFTRVITGELFF
>NA|TRBV29-1|TRBJ2-1|NA
TGCAGCGTTGAGGATAATGAGCAGTTCTTC
CSVEDNEQFF
>NA|TRBV4-2|TRBJ2-5|NA
TGTGCCAGCAGCCAAGCGGCAAGCGGGGGACAGGAGACCCAGTACTTC
CASSQAASGGQETQYF
>once|TRBV5-5|TRBJ2-5|NA
TGTGCCAGCAGCCTAATGGAGCAGTACTTC
CASSLMEQYF
>NA|TRBV9|TRBJ2-1|NA
TGTGCCAGCAGCGTAGTTTGGGACGGTGAGCAGTTCTTC
CASSVVWDGEQFF
>few|TRBV6-1|TRBJ2-4|NA
TGTGCCAGCAGTGACAAGGGACTAGCCAAAAACATTCAGTACTTC
CASSDKGLAKNIQYF
>NA|TRBV7-3|TRBJ1-4|NA
TGTGCCAACGGGTGTGCTAATGAAAAACTGTTTTTT
CANGCANEKLFF
>few|TRBV6-2/TRBV6-3|TRBJ2-7|NA
TGTGCCAGCAGTTATATTGGGGAGCGTCAATTCTCCTACGAGCAGTACTTC
CASSYIGERQFSYEQYF
>few|TRBV6-6|TRBJ1-2|TRBD1
TGTGCCAGCAGTTTTCCGGGACAGGTGCCTAGCCTCTATGGCTACACCTTC
CASSFPGQVPSLYGYTF
>NA|TRBV7-9|TRBJ1-2|NA
TGTGCCAGCAGCCCTTCGTCGCGGGACTATGGCTACACCTTC
CASSPSSRDYGYTF
>NA|TRBV6-2/TRBV6-3|TRBJ2-7|NA
TGTGCCAGCAGCCAAGGGACTGCCTCGCCCCAGCAGTACTTC
CASSQGTASPQQYF
>NA|TRBV9|TRBJ2-1|NA
TGTGCCAGCAGCGGCAATAGTGCCCTCTACAATGAGCAGTTCTTC
CASSGNSALYNEQFF
>many|TRBV27|TRBJ2-3|TRBD2
TGTGCCAGCAGTTTGGCTAGCGGGAGTGGGGTAGATACGCAGTATTTT
CASSLASGSGVDTQYF
>NA|TRBV27|TRBJ2-1|NA
TGTGCCAGCAGTCTAGCCGCGTGGGGCGGTGAGCAGTTCTTC
CASSLAAWGGEQFF
>NA|TRBV29-1|TRBJ2-1|TRBD1
TGCAGCGTCGGCGACAGGGTGGGCGATGAGCAGTTCTTC
CSVGDRVGDEQFF
>NA|TRBV28|TRBJ2-5|TRBD1
TGTGCCAGCAGTTACCTGGGACAGTCACAAGAGACCCAGTACTTC
CASSYLGQSQETQYF
>NA|TRBV20-1|TRBJ2-3|NA
TGCAGTGCTAACCGAGGGAGTGCGAGCACAGATACGCAGTATTTT
CSANRGSASTDTQYF
>NA|TRBV28|TRBJ2-3|NA
TGTGCCAGCAGTCCCCCAAAAACAGATACGCAGTATTTT
CASSPPKTDTQYF
>NA|TRBV5-4|TRBJ2-3|NA
TGTGCCAGCAGCAGACAGTTAGCAGATACGCAGTATTTT
CASSRQLADTQYF
>once|TRBV7-6|TRBJ2-2|NA
TGTGCCAGCAGCTTACTCACGAACACCGGGGAGCTGTTTTTT
CASSLLTNTGELFF
>NA|TRBV6-5|TRBJ2-5|NA
TGTGCCAGCAGCCCCCACAGGGCGCAAGAGACCCAGTACTTC
CASSPHRAQETQYF
>NA|TRBV6-6|TRBJ2-1|TRBD2
TGTGCCAGCGGGGGACTAGCGGTTTTAAGCTCCTACAATGAGCAGTTCTTC
CASGGLAVLSSYNEQFF
>few|TRBV7-9|TRBJ2-3|TRBD2
TGTGCCAGCAGCTCCGAACCGGGACTAGCGGGAGGCGTGGCAGATACGCAGTATTTT
CASSSEPGLAGGVADTQYF
>NA|TRBV12-3/TRBV12-4|TRBJ2-4|NA
TGTGCCAGCAGTTTTACCGACATGAGCAAAAACATTCAGTACTTC
CASSFTDMSKNIQYF
>NA|TRBV7-6|TRBJ2-5|NA
TGTGCCAGCAGCCCAGGCGGGTACCAAGAGACCCAGTACTTC
CASSPGGYQETQYF
>NA|TRBV20-1|TRBJ2-1|NA
TGCAGTGCTAGTGAAGGTCCCCTTTGGTTGCAGTTCTTC
CSASEGPLWLQFF
>few|TRBV11-3|TRBJ2-3|NA
TGTGCCAGCATCCTAGCTCGCACAGATACGCAGTATTTT
CASILARTDTQYF
>NA|TRBV20-1|TRBJ2-1|NA
TGCAGTGCTAGTTCACTAGGAAAAGTTAACAATGAGCAGTTCTTC
CSASSLGKVNNEQFF
>NA|TRBV7-3|TRBJ2-3|NA
TGTGCCAGCAGCTTAGAGGGCAGACCCACAGATACGCAGTATTTT
CASSLEGRPTDTQYF
>NA|TRBV6-2/TRBV6-3|TRBJ2-5|TRBD2
TGTGCCAGCAGTTATACCGGGACTAGCGGGGGCAGGACCCAGTACTTC
CASSYTGTSGGRTQYF
>NA|TRBV20-1|TRBJ2-1|TRBD2
TGCAGTGCTCCCAACCTAGAGACTAGCGGTGACAATGAGCAGTTCTTC
CSAPNLETSGDNEQFF
>NA|TRBV11-2|TRBJ2-3|TRBD2
TGTGCCAGCAGCCCAGTCCTAGCGGCCTTGGTAGATACGCAGTATTTT
CASSPVLAALVDTQYF
>NA|TRBV4-2|TRBJ2-7|TRBD2
TGTGCCAGCAGCCAAGATCCACTAGCGGGAGTGGGTGTCTCCTACGAGCAGTACTTC
CASSQDPLAGVGVSYEQYF
>once|TRBV29-1|TRBJ1-1|TRBD1
TGCAGCGCTGGACAGGGCTGTGAAGCTTTCTTT
CSAGQGCEAFF
>NA|TRBV12-3/TRBV12-4|TRBJ2-3|TRBD1
TGTGCCAGCAGTTTTTTGACAGGGGCTAGCACAGATGCGCAGTATTTT
CASSFLTGASTDAQYF
>NA|TRBV9|TRBJ1-2|TRBD1
TGTGCCAGCAGCGGCCGCCGGGACAGAGAAACTAACTATGGCTACACCTTC
CASSGRRDRETNYGYTF
>NA|TRBV10-3|TRBJ2-1|NA
TGTGCCAGCAGTGACACGGACGCCGGAGTAGAGTTCTTC
CASSDTDAGVEFF
>NA|TRBV7-9|TRBJ2-6|NA
TGTGCCGGGTCTGGGGCCAACGTCCTGACTTTC
CAGSGANVLTF
>few|TRBV15|TRBJ2-5|NA
TGTGCCACCAGCAGAGATGGCCAGGGCGAGACCCAGTACTTC
CATSRDGQGETQYF
>NA|TRBV11-3|TRBJ1-1|NA
TGTGCCAGCAGCTTCTCCCAGATACTCATGAACACTGAAGCTTTCTTT
CASSFSQILMNTEAFF
>NA|TRBV4-2|TRBJ2-7|NA
TGTGCCAGCAGCCAAGAGAGGGACGATCGCGAGCAGTACTTC
CASSQERDDREQYF
>NA|TRBV5-6|TRBJ2-7|NA
TGTGCCAGCAGCTTGGTTGGGGAAGGACCTTACGAGCAGTACTTC
CASSLVGEGPYEQYF
>NA|TRBV7-2|TRBJ2-1|NA
TGTGCCAGCAGCTTAGGAACCGGGACAGAGCAGTTCTTC
CASSLGTGTEQFF
>few|TRBV20-1|TRBJ1-1|NA
TGCAGTGCTACCCAACCGGGGCCTTTCGGGGGGAACACTGAAGCTTTCTTT
CSATQPGPFGGNTEAFF
>NA|TRBV4-3|TRBJ2-3|TRBD2
TGCGCCAGCAGCCAAGATCTAGCGGGAGGGGATGATACGCAGTATTTT
CASSQDLAGGDDTQYF
>few|TRBV27|TRBJ1-6|NA
TGTGCCAGCAGTCCGGGACGGCGAAATTCACCCCTCCACTTT
CASSPGRRNSPLHF
>NA|TRBV2|TRBJ1-5|NA
TGTGCCAGCAGTGAGTGGGGGGGAAGCAATCAGCCCCAGCATTTT
CASSEWGGSNQPQHF
>NA|TRBV3-1|TRBJ2-1|TRBD2
TGTGCCAGCAGCCAAGGACTAGCGGGAGGGTTAGGTGAGCAGTTCTTC
CASSQGLAGGLGEQFF
>few|TRBV29-1|TRBJ2-7|TRBD1
TGCAGCGTTGAAGCGGTCAGGGGGACCACGGGTGAGCAGTACTTC
CSVEAVRGTTGEQYF
>NA|TRBV4-1|TRBJ1-6|NA
TGCGCCAGCAGCCAAATGAATTCACCCCTCCACTTT
CASSQMNSPLHF
>few|TRBV27|TRBJ2-7|TRBD2
TGTGCCAGCAGGCCTAGCGGGGGCCTGAATTACGAGCAGTACTTC
CASRPSGGLNYEQYF
>NA|TRBV28|TRBJ1-2|NA
TGTGCCAGCAGTTCCGGGACACCAATTCGGGGCGGCTACACCTTC
CASSSGTPIRGGYTF